The 18 T cell receptor beta chains below come from one sample, sequenced in a study of graft-versus-host responses after intestinal transplantation. TCRdb's table, derived via immunoSEQ multiplex PCR, lists solely in-frame clones and lacks some. The sample has some 76,000 clones, around 86% seen once. These receptors have no identified antigens. Sequencing used unstimulated CD8+ T cells sorted from spleen or lymph node cells, obtained before transplant. These receptors all stem from a human donor who was the organ donor for an intestinal transplant.

J is TRBJ1-1 and V is TRBV6-6, with D unresolved. The germline V gene has CDR1 MNHNY and CDR2 SVGAGI (reference sequence). Trimming took off 7 bases at V and 1 base at J, with 13 bases between the two ends. The CDR3 runs 14 residues. The CDR3 here is CASTPLPPNTEAFF. The CDR3, as DNA: TGTGCCAGCACCCCCCTTCCTCCGAACACTGAAGCTTTCTTT.

This sequence joins TRBV2 and TRBJ2-1, with 11 bases that match TRBD2. V trimming: 8 bases; J trimming: 8 bases; junction bases outside the gene matches: 5. CDR1 and CDR2 (germline): SNHLY, FYNNEI. This CDR3 has 13 residues. The CDR3 spells CASQLAGGYEQFF. In DNA, the CDR3 is TGTGCCAGCCAGCTAGCGGGGGGCTATGAGCAGTTCTTC.

The V call is TRBV19, the J call TRBJ2-7; no reliable D call. The CDR3 is made up of 13 amino acids. CDR1 is LNHDA and CDR2 is SQIVND in the germline V gene (reference sequence). Deletions cut 3 bases from V and 2 bases from J, with 8 bases between. CDR3 sequence: CASSMSLTYEQYF. CDR3 DNA sequence: TGTGCCAGTAGTATGAGTCTGACCTACGAGCAGTACTTC.

V usage is TRBV4-2 and J usage is TRBJ2-1; TRBD1 might be the D (6 bases). Germline V CDR1 and CDR2: LGHNA, YNFKEQ. Between the trimmed V and J ends, which lost 2 bases and 8 bases, there was a span of 22 bases. The CDR3 length is 17 residues. CDR3 nucleotide sequence: TGTGCCAGCAGCCAATACGTACAGGGCAGGGGCTCTGATGAGCAGTTCTTC. This sequence encodes CASSQYVQGRGSDEQFF.

This chain uses TRBV27 with TRBJ2-7, with D perhaps TRBD1 (6 bases). Deletions cut 3 bases from V and 1 base from J, with 10 bases between. The germline gives CDR1 MNHEY, CDR2 SMNVEV (reference sequence). The CDR3 runs to 14 residues. CDR3 sequence (DNA): TGTGCCAGCAGTTTGGGGGCCCAGTCCTACGAGCAGTACTTC. Translated, it gives CASSLGAQSYEQYF.

This chain connects TRBV5-5 to TRBJ2-7; D not certain. The CDR3 totals 13 residues. Germline loops: CDR1 SGHKS, CDR2 YYEKEE (reference sequence). V was pared by 4 bases and J by 3 bases, with 11 bases between. The CDR3 loop reads CASSPGVSYEQYF. The CDR3 DNA follows: TGTGCCAGCAGCCCGGGTGTGAGCTACGAGCAGTACTTC.

V is TRBV27 and J is TRBJ2-3; D remains ambiguous. This CDR3 region has 15 residues. Trimming cost V 7 bases and J 0 bases, with 14 bases left between them. The germline V gene encodes CDR1 MNHEY and CDR2 SMNVEV (reference sequence). CDR3 nucleotide sequence: TGTGCCAGCACTCTTTCCATACAGAGCACAGATACGCAGTATTTT. Translating it yields CASTLSIQSTDTQYF.

By sample fraction, this clone is medium-sized. This sequence joins TRBV10-3 and TRBJ2-1; the D gene could be TRBD1 or TRBD2 (6 bases each). This CDR3 has 16 amino acids. Trimming stripped 0 bases from V and 1 base from J, with 10 bases between. Germline V gene lookup returns CDR1 ENHRY and CDR2 SYGVKD. The CDR3 spells CAISESRGHSYNEQFF. CDR3 nucleotides: TGTGCCATCAGTGAGTCGCGGGGACATTCCTACAATGAGCAGTTCTTC.

The gene calls are TRBV4-1 and TRBJ1-1; D is uncertain. Germline V gives CDR1 MGHRA, CDR2 YSYEKL. The CDR3 has 13 residues. Trimming left V 8 bases short and J 2 bases short, with 12 bases between. The CDR3 bases are TGCGCCAGCTCCCGGGAGAGAAACACTGAAGCTTTCTTT. Its translation is CASSRERNTEAFF.

By its share, this clone is medium-sized. V is TRBV28 and J is TRBJ2-2; D uncertain. The V gene's germline CDR1 is MDHEN and CDR2 SYDVKM. Trimming removed 11 bases at V and 5 bases at J, with 12 bases between. The CDR3 contains 12 residues. CDR3 bases: TGTGCCGCCCGATGGGGAACCGGGGAGCTGTTTTTT. It is translated as CAARWGTGELFF.

V is TRBV27 and J is TRBJ1-2, with a weak D call TRBD1 (6 bases). The CDR3 has 15 residues. Germline assignment: CDR1 MNHEY and CDR2 SMNVEV (reference sequence). V gave up 6 bases and J gave up 6 bases, with 20 bases separating them. The CDR3 DNA is TGTGCCAGCAGCTACGGATTAGGGGGTGGCGATGGCTACACCTTC. Protein product: CASSYGLGGGDGYTF.

The chain combines TRBV27 with TRBJ1-1, with D hard to call. Per germline, CDR1 MNHEY and CDR2 SMNVEV (reference sequence). This CDR3 spans 14 amino acids. The V and J ends lost 3 bases and 2 bases respectively, with 10 bases between them. The CDR3 nucleotides are TGTGCCAGCAGTTTGGGGTTCATTAACACTGAAGCTTTCTTT. Protein sequence: CASSLGFINTEAFF.

This rearrangement joins TRBV6-5 to TRBJ1-1; D gene ambiguous. The CDR3 runs to 14 residues. Trimming took 6 bases from V and 1 from J, leaving 12 bases between them. The V gene's germline CDR1 is MNHEY and CDR2 SVGAGI. This CDR3 reads CASSLRAGNTEAFF. The DNA for the CDR3 is TGTGCCAGCAGCTTACGAGCAGGGAACACTGAAGCTTTCTTT.

The chain combines TRBV25-1 with TRBJ1-1, with D perhaps matching TRBD1 (5 bases). There are 12 residues in the CDR3. Germline V gene lookup returns CDR1 MGHDK and CDR2 SYGVNS. Trimming pared 11 bases from V and 1 base from J, leaving 11 bases between. CDR3 protein: CAATQGNTEAFF. The CDR3 region has the DNA TGTGCCGCGACCCAGGGGAACACTGAAGCTTTCTTT.

The chain links TRBV7-9 to TRBJ2-2; D is perhaps TRBD1 or TRBD2 (5 bases each). The germline V gene has CDR1 SEHNR and CDR2 FQNEAQ (reference sequence). V lost 5 bases and J lost 9, with 19 bases in between. This CDR3 is 15 amino acids long. Here the CDR3 reads CASSDSGTAGRELFF. The CDR3 region has the DNA TGTGCCAGCAGCGATTCCGGGACCGCCGGCCGGGAGCTGTTTTTT.

This clone was seen repeatedly, ten times or more. The chain couples TRBV6-1 to TRBJ2-7; 7 bases line up with TRBD1. Trimming at V came to 7 bases and at J to 0 bases, leaving 9 bases not matched to a gene. The CDR3 is 15 amino acids. CDR1 and CDR2 (germline): MNHNS, SASEGT. CDR3 in DNA: TGTGCCAGCACCTTAAAGGCAGGGGGCTCCTACGAGCAGTACTTC. Amino acid sequence: CASTLKAGGSYEQYF.

This sequence joins TRBV5-5 and TRBJ2-1; D is unresolved. Trimming removed 2 bases at V and 7 bases at J, with 13 bases between. Germline CDR1 SGHKS, CDR2 YYEKEE (reference sequence). CDR3 length: 14 residues. The CDR3 bases are TGTGCCAGCAGCTTTCTCTTCTCTAGTAATGAGCAGTTCTTC. Amino acid sequence: CASSFLFSSNEQFF.

The sample holds many counts of this clone. V gene TRBV6-6 combines with J gene TRBJ2-3, with D possibly matching TRBD1 (5 bases). The germline V gene encodes CDR1 MNHNY and CDR2 SVGAGI (reference sequence). The CDR3 runs 13 residues. The germline V and J ends were trimmed by 8 bases and 6 bases, with 15 bases remaining between them. This chain's CDR3 is CASVMTATDTQYF. CDR3 in DNA: TGTGCCAGCGTGATGACAGCCACGGATACGCAGTATTTT.